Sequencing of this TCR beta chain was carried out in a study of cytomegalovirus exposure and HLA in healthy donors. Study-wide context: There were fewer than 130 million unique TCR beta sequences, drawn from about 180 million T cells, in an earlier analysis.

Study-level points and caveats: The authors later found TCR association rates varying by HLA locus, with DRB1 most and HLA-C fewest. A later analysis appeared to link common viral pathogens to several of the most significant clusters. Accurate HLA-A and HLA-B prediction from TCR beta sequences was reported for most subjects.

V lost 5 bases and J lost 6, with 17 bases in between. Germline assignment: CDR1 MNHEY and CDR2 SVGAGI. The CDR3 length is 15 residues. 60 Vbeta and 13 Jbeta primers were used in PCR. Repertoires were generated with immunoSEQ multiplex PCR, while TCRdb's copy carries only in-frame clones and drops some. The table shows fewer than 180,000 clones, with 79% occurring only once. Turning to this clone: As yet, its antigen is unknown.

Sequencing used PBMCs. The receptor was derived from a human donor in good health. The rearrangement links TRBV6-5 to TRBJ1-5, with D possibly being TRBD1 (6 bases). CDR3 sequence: CASSPGHRFSQPQHF. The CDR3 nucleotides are TGTGCCAGCAGTCCGGGACACCGGTTCAGTCAGCCCCAGCATTTT.